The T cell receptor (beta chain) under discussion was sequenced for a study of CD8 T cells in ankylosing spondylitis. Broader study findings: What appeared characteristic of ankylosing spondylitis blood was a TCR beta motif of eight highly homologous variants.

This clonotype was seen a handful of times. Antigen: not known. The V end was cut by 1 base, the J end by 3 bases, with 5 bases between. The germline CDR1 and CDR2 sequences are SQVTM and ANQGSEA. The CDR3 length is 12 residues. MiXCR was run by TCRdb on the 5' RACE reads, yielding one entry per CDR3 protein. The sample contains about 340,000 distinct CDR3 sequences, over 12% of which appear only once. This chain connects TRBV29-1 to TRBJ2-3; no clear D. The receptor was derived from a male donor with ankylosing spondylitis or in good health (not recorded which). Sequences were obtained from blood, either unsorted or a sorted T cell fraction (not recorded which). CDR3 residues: CSVEVQTDTQYF. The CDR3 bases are TGCAGCGTTGAAGTCCAAACAGATACGCAGTATTTT.